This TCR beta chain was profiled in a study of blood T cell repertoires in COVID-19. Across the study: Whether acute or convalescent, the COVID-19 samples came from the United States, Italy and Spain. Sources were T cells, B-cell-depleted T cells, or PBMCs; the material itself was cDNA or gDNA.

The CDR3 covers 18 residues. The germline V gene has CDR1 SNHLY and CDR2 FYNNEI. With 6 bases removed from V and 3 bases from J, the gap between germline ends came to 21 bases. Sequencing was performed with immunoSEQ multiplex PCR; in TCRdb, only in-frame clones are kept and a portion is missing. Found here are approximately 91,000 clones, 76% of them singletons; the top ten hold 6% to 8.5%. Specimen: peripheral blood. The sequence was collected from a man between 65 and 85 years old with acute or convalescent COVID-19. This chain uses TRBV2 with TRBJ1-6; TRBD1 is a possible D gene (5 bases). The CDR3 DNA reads TGTGCCAGCAGAGGGAGGGGAGACAGTCTAATCTATAATTCACCCCTCCACTTT. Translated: CASRGRGDSLIYNSPLHF. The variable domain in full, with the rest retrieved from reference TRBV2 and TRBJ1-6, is EPEVTQTPSHQVTQMGQEVILRCVPISNHLYFYWYRQILGQKVEFLVSFYNNEISEKSEIFDDQFSVERPDGSNFTLKIRSTKLEDSAMYFCASRGRGDSLIYNSPLHFGNGTRLTVT.